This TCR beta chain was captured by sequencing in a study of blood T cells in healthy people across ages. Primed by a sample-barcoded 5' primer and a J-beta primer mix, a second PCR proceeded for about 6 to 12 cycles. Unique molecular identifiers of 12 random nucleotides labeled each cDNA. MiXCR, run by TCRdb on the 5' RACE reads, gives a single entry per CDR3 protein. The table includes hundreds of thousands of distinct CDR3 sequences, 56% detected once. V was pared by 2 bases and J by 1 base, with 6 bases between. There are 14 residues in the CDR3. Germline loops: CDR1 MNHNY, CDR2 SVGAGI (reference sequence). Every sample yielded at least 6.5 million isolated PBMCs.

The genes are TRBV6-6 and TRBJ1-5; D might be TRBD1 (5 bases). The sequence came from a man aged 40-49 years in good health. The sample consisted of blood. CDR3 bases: TGTGCCAGCAGTTACGGGGACAGCAATCAGCCCCAGCATTTT. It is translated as CASSYGDSNQPQHF.